These 21 T cell receptor beta chains were all obtained from the same sample, sequenced in a study of T cells after yellow fever vaccination. TCRdb redid the calling of the 5' RACE reads with MiXCR, one entry per CDR3 protein. This sample yields about 500,000 distinct CDR3 sequences, of which about a sixth are seen a single time; 17% belongs to the top ten. Sequencing was performed on PBMCs, taken 5 to 6 days after the first yellow fever vaccination. The receptors here all came from a man between 18 and 35 years old who received the YFV17D yellow fever vaccine.

The chain recombines TRBV5-1 with TRBJ2-7; a possible D gene is TRBD1 (6 bases). Deletions cut 0 bases from V and 4 bases from J, with 17 bases between. Germline CDR1 SGHRS, CDR2 YFSETQ. CDR3 length equals 16 residues. The CDR3 DNA is TGCGCCAGCAGCTTGGGGGGCCGGGACACCTATTACGAGCAGTACGTC. This encodes CASSLGGRDTYYEQYV.

The chain links TRBV4-1 to TRBJ2-1; TRBD1 agrees at 12 bases. This CDR3 has 16 residues. CDR1 MGHRA and CDR2 YSYEKL come from the germline V gene. The V segment lost 4 bases and the J segment 12 bases; nucleotides outside the gene matches: 13. CDR3 nucleotide sequence: TGCGCCAGCAGCCTATTGGGACAGGGGGCGGGTTATGGGCAGTTCTTC. Translated, it gives CASSLLGQGAGYGQFF.

This clonotype was counted between two and nine times. This chain uses TRBV25-1 with TRBJ2-1; D call uncertain. The germline V gene has CDR1 MGHDK and CDR2 SYGVNS. Trimming cost V 1 base and J 8 bases, with 3 bases left between them. The CDR3 contains 11 residues. The CDR3 protein is CASSEFYEQFF. In DNA form, the CDR3 reads TGTGCCAGCAGTGAATTTTATGAGCAGTTCTTC.

This clonotype has at least ten counts. V is TRBV11-1 and J is TRBJ1-6; D is unclear. Germline V gene data show CDR1 as SGHAT and CDR2 as FQDESV (reference sequence). Trimming took off 3 bases at V and 9 bases at J, with 27 bases between the two ends. CDR3 length: 19 residues. The CDR3 protein is CASSFSMGWEHHFVSPLHF. In nucleotides, the CDR3 is TGTGCCAGCAGCTTCTCAATGGGATGGGAACACCACTTTGTTTCACCCCTCCACTTT. Complete variable domain (other parts from reference TRBV11-1 and TRBJ1-6): EAEVAQSPRYKITEKSQAVAFWCDPISGHATLYWYRQILGQGPELLVQFQDESVVDDSQLPKDRFSAERLKGVDSTLKIQPAELGDSAMYLCASSFSMGWEHHFVSPLHFGNGTRLTVT.

A note on this clonotype: A much more abundant neighbour one base away suggests this may be a read error. The rearrangement links TRBV7-2 to TRBJ1-5; D gene unclear. In germline, CDR1 is SGHTA, CDR2 FQGNSA. The CDR3 is 12 amino acids. V gave up 6 bases and J gave up 0 bases, with 3 bases separating them. In DNA, the CDR3 is TGTGCCAGCAGACTTAGCAATCAGCCCCAGCATTTT. Protein sequence: CASRLSNQPQHF.

V and J are TRBV11-2 and TRBJ2-3; D is unresolved. V was clipped by 5 bases and J by 4 bases, with 13 bases between them. The V gene's germline CDR1 is SGHAT and CDR2 FQNNGV. The CDR3 sequence is 14 residues long. The CDR3 spells CASSQDPAADTQYF. CDR3 nucleotide sequence: TGTGCCAGCAGCCAGGACCCTGCAGCAGATACGCAGTATTTT.

The chain joins TRBV10-3 to TRBJ2-1; D is unclear. V was cut by 1 base and J by 8 bases, with 3 bases left in between. This CDR3 is built from 11 residues. Per the germline V gene, CDR1 is ENHRY and CDR2 is SYGVKD. Written as DNA, the CDR3 is TGTGCCATCAGTGAGTTGGATGAGCAGTTCTTC. Translation: CAISELDEQFF.

This clonotype was found a few times. The J gene is TRBJ2-4, the V gene TRBV4-1; TRBD1 aligns across 10 bases. The CDR3 totals 18 residues. Germline V gene sequence: CDR1 MGHRA, CDR2 YSYEKL. V was pared by 0 bases and J by 1 base, with 6 bases of the junction left unmatched. The CDR3 region has the DNA TGCGCCAGCAGCCAAGAGGGACAGGGGAAGAGGGCCAAAAACATTCAGTACTTC. Translating it yields CASSQEGQGKRAKNIQYF.

This clonotype was observed a few times. The chain has TRBV7-9 and TRBJ1-1; a possible D gene is TRBD1 (5 bases). The germline gives CDR1 SEHNR, CDR2 FQNEAQ (reference sequence). The length of the CDR3 is 14 residues. The germline V and J ends were trimmed by 5 bases and 5 bases, with 15 bases remaining between them. The CDR3 coding sequence is TGTGCCAGCAGCGCCCAGGGAGGCAGGACTGAAGCTTTCTTT. As protein: CASSAQGGRTEAFF.

J is TRBJ2-7 and V is TRBV20-1; D is perhaps TRBD1 (6 bases). With 5 bases removed from V and 3 bases from J, the gap between germline ends came to 17 bases. Germline V gene lookup returns CDR1 DFQATT and CDR2 SNEGSKA (reference sequence). The CDR3 sequence is 14 residues long. Here the CDR3 reads CSAAWTDGLYEQYV. The CDR3 DNA sequence: TGCAGTGCTGCCTGGACAGACGGGCTCTACGAGCAGTACGTC.

At least ten counts were recorded for this clonotype. The CDR3 nucleotides are TGTGCCAGCAGTTACTCGTATTCGGGGATCGGTGGCACTGAAGCTTTCTTT. Encoded protein: CASSYSYSGIGGTEAFF. The rearrangement uses TRBV6-5 and TRBJ1-1; D is undetermined. The CDR3 length is 17 residues. V gave up 0 bases and J gave up 4 bases, with 18 bases separating them. The germline CDR1 and CDR2 sequences are MNHEY and SVGAGI.

This clonotype was seen repeatedly, ten times or more. This rearrangement joins TRBV18 to TRBJ1-1; D not resolved. Trimming shortened V by 8 bases and J by 0 bases, and 10 bases separated the two germline ends. The germline V gene has CDR1 KGHSH and CDR2 LQKENI. This CDR3 region has 13 residues. CDR3 region: CASSPGLNTEAFF. As DNA, the CDR3 is TGTGCCAGCAGCCCGGGATTGAACACTGAAGCTTTCTTT.

The table lists this clonotype with many counts. This chain uses TRBV6-1 with TRBJ1-2; possible D gene TRBD1, 5 bases. V was pared by 7 bases and J by 2 bases, with 11 bases between. This CDR3 is built from 13 residues. The V gene's germline CDR1 is MNHNS and CDR2 SASEGT. The CDR3 nucleotides read TGTGCCAGCAATGGGGGAAGGAACTATGGCTACACCTTC. Translated: CASNGGRNYGYTF.

This clonotype was seen only once. The chain recombines TRBV5-4 with TRBJ2-1; TRBD2 might be the D (7 bases). Germline loops: CDR1 SGHNT, CDR2 YYREEE (reference sequence). The V end lost 2 bases, the J end lost 5 bases, and 14 bases lay between the germline ends. The CDR3 length is 15 residues. The CDR3 here is CASSFFGGAHNEQFF. The CDR3 DNA reads TGTGCCAGCAGCTTTTTTGGGGGGGCCCACAATGAGCAGTTCTTC.

The V and J genes are TRBV7-6 and TRBJ2-3; 8 bases map to TRBD2. This CDR3 region has 17 residues. Germline lookup yields CDR1 SGHVS and CDR2 FNYEAQ. The V gene end was trimmed by 4 bases and the J gene end by 2 bases; junction bases not matched to a gene: 11. The chain's CDR3 is CASSWVVRGVPTDTQYF. For the CDR3, the DNA is TGTGCCAGCAGCTGGGTTGTGCGGGGGGTTCCCACAGATACGCAGTATTTT.

This clonotype was picked up a small number of times. The CDR3 sequence: CASSLRDRGTWV. CDR3 bases: TGCGCCAGCAGTCTCCGGGACAGGGGTACCTGGGTC. The gene calls are TRBV5-1 and TRBJ2-7, with 10 bases lining up with TRBD1. Germline CDR1 SGHRS, CDR2 YFSETQ. The CDR3 length is 12 residues.

V and J are TRBV7-3 and TRBJ2-3; unclear D gene. Per the germline V gene, CDR1 is SGHTA and CDR2 is FQGTGA. CDR3 length equals 14 residues. V was trimmed by 5 bases and J by 2 bases, leaving 11 bases between them. The CDR3 DNA reads TGTGCCAGCAGCCTGAGTACATACACAGATACGCAGTATTTT. Translation gives CASSLSTYTDTQYF.

The sample holds one count of this clonotype. This chain links TRBV4-3 with TRBJ1-1; tentatively, D is TRBD1 (6 bases). The CDR3 has 15 residues. Germline loops: CDR1 LGHNA, CDR2 YSLEER. Trimming shortened V by 1 base and J by 4 bases, and 13 bases separated the two germline ends. CDR3 region: CASSQAQGRGTEAFF. CDR3 in DNA: TGCGCCAGCAGCCAAGCCCAGGGGCGGGGCACTGAAGCTTTCTTT.

This clonotype has just a few counts. V and J are TRBV18 and TRBJ2-7, with TRBD1 identical over 8 bases. Germline V gene lookup returns CDR1 KGHSH and CDR2 LQKENI. The trim removed 3 bases at V and 1 base at J, leaving 5 bases unmatched. CDR3 length equals 15 residues. The DNA of the CDR3 is TGTGCCAGCTCACCGGACAGGGAAAAATCCTACGAGCAGTACTTC. This gives the protein CASSPDREKSYEQYF.

This clonotype was seen a single time. This chain connects TRBV7-9 to TRBJ2-7; the match to TRBD2 covers 8 bases. This CDR3 contains 13 residues. CDR1 and CDR2 (germline): SEHNR, FQNEAQ (reference sequence). The V and J ends lost 8 bases and 4 bases, in that order; junction bases with no gene match: 7. The CDR3 region is CASGSGGQYEQYF. The CDR3 bases are TGTGCCAGCGGCTCGGGGGGGCAGTACGAGCAGTACTTC.

The chain couples TRBV12-3 or TRBV12-4 to TRBJ1-5; 7 nucleotides match TRBD1. The CDR3 contains 14 residues. The trim removed 6 bases at V and 3 bases at J, leaving 5 bases unmatched. CDR3 DNA sequence: TGTGCCAGCAGACAGGGACAGACCAATCAGCCCCAGCATTTT. This codes for CASRQGQTNQPQHF.